These T cell receptor beta chains were read from a single sample in a study of blood T cell repertoires in COVID-19. Profiled with immunoSEQ multiplex PCR; TCRdb holds only in-frame clones, not every one. The sample holds fewer than 350,000 clones, approximately 92% seen once. Sequenced sample: peripheral blood. All receptors come from a woman aged 30 to 39 with COVID-19, enrolled during active disease. The CDR3 runs from the conserved cysteine through the conserved F or W. The D gene is left open where the match is weak. Rows may omit the clone size; those that give it use once, few, many or a size class.

d_call	clone_size	j_call	v_call	cdr3_aa	cdr3_nt
NA	NA	TRBJ1-2	TRBV20-1	CSAPLGYGYTF	TGCAGTGCGCCACTAGGGTATGGCTACACCTTC
NA	once	TRBJ1-1	TRBV27	CASSLSGTGTLGIAFF	TGTGCCAGCAGTTTAAGCGGGACCGGGACCCTCGGAATAGCTTTCTTT
NA	NA	TRBJ2-7	TRBV27	CASSSYRALYEQYF	TGTGCCAGCAGCTCCTACAGGGCCCTCTACGAGCAGTACTTC
TRBD1	NA	TRBJ2-1	TRBV6-5	CASWGTDTNNEQFF	TGTGCCAGCTGGGGGACAGATACTAACAATGAGCAGTTCTTC
TRBD2	NA	TRBJ2-2	TRBV7-9	CASSVPGLGSGELFF	TGTGCCAGCAGCGTCCCGGGACTAGGATCCGGGGAGCTGTTTTTT
NA	NA	TRBJ1-2	TRBV30	CAWSSRDTDGYTF	TGTGCCTGGAGTTCCCGGGATACTGATGGCTACACCTTC
NA	NA	TRBJ2-7	TRBV30	CAWSVSPREQYF	TGTGCCTGGAGTGTAAGCCCCCGCGAGCAGTACTTC
TRBD1	once	TRBJ2-7	TRBV4-1	CASSHPGQGYEQYF	TGCGCCAGCAGCCACCCCGGACAGGGCTACGAGCAGTACTTC
NA	once	TRBJ1-2	TRBV7-3	CASTAGGNYGYTF	TGTGCCAGCACCGCCGGGGGTAACTATGGCTACACCTTC
TRBD2	NA	TRBJ2-5	TRBV5-1	CASSRGEGETQYF	TGCGCCAGCAGCCGAGGGGAGGGAGAGACCCAGTACTTC
NA	few	TRBJ2-1	TRBV5-6	CASSLMRASGDEQFF	TGTGCCAGCAGCCTTATGCGGGCCTCGGGGGATGAGCAGTTCTTC
NA	NA	TRBJ2-5	TRBV30	CAWSVLGTKVETQYF	TGTGCCTGGAGTGTACTCGGGACAAAGGTAGAGACCCAGTACTTC
NA	once	TRBJ1-1	TRBV6-5	CASSRGDTQAFF	TGTGCCAGCTCCAGAGGGGACACCCAAGCTTTCTTT
NA	NA	TRBJ1-2	TRBV5-8	CASSPELYYGYTF	TGTGCCAGCAGCCCGGAGCTCTACTATGGCTACACCTTC
NA	NA	TRBJ2-7	TRBV15	CATSRFSDFSYEQYF	TGTGCCACCAGCAGATTTAGCGACTTCTCCTACGAGCAGTACTTC
NA	few	TRBJ1-2	TRBV9	CASSPPGMDGYTF	TGTGCCAGCAGCCCCCCGGGGATGGATGGCTACACCTTC
NA	few	TRBJ1-3	TRBV3-1/TRBV3-2	CASSQPGRSGNTIYF	TGTGCCAGCAGCCAACCGGGTCGCTCTGGAAACACCATATATTTT
NA	NA	TRBJ2-2	TRBV4-1	CASSRGSNTGELFF	TGCGCCAGCAGTAGGGGGTCGAACACCGGGGAGCTGTTTTTT
NA	NA	TRBJ2-1	TRBV21-1	CASSKEAGLAGGGNEQFF	TGTGCCAGCAGCAAAGAGGCGGGGCTAGCGGGAGGAGGCAATGAGCAGTTCTTC
TRBD2	NA	TRBJ2-3	TRBV24-1	CATSDPSGSSTDTQYF	TGTGCCACCAGTGACCCTAGCGGTTCTAGCACAGATACGCAGTATTTT
TRBD1	once	TRBJ2-5	TRBV2	CASIGQEETQYF	TGTGCCAGCATCGGACAGGAGGAGACCCAGTACTTC
NA	NA	TRBJ1-1	TRBV12-3/TRBV12-4	CASSLSMNTEAFF	TGTGCCAGCAGTTTATCCATGAACACTGAAGCTTTCTTT
TRBD2	NA	TRBJ2-7	TRBV4-2	CASSQGAGGLEQYF	TGTGCCAGCAGCCAAGGAGCGGGAGGACTAGAGCAGTACTTC
TRBD1	NA	TRBJ1-2	TRBV10-1	CASSSGQGNYGYTF	TGCGCCAGCAGTTCAGGACAGGGAAATTATGGCTACACCTTC
NA	NA	TRBJ1-2	TRBV6-5	CASDSPLRVWGYTF	TGTGCCAGCGATTCTCCATTAAGAGTCTGGGGCTACACCTTC
NA	NA	TRBJ2-7	TRBV10-1	CASSETGFYEQYF	TGCGCCAGCAGTGAGACAGGTTTCTACGAGCAGTACTTC
TRBD1	NA	TRBJ1-2	TRBV19	CASSFLQGAGSAEYGYTF	TGTGCCAGTAGTTTCTTGCAGGGGGCCGGTTCCGCTGAATATGGCTACACCTTC
NA	NA	TRBJ2-7	TRBV10-2	CASTRGRGSYEQYF	TGCGCCAGCACCCGCGGGCGGGGCTCCTACGAGCAGTACTTC
TRBD1	NA	TRBJ1-3	TRBV9	CASTQDPTGVGNTIYF	TGTGCCAGCACCCAAGATCCGACAGGGGTTGGAAACACCATATATTTT
TRBD1	large	TRBJ2-7	TRBV3-1/TRBV3-2	CASSSRDSYEQYF	TGTGCCAGCAGCTCCCGGGACAGCTACGAGCAGTACTTC
TRBD2	NA	TRBJ2-3	TRBV9	CASSAQSGTSGRAVIYTQYF	TGTGCCAGCAGCGCGCAATCCGGGACTAGCGGGAGGGCCGTCATATATACGCAGTATTTT
TRBD2	NA	TRBJ2-5	TRBV7-2	CASSLLSSGETQYF	TGTGCCAGCAGCTTATTGTCTAGCGGCGAGACCCAGTACTTC
NA	NA	TRBJ1-4	TRBV6-5	CASTEGPGQTRGLFF	TGTGCCAGCACAGAAGGTCCAGGACAAACCCGGGGGCTGTTTTTT
NA	NA	TRBJ1-2	TRBV7-2	CASSLLGGRGGSGYGYTF	TGTGCCAGCAGCTTACTGGGGGGGAGAGGAGGTTCCGGCTATGGCTACACCTTC
NA	once	TRBJ2-7	TRBV28	CASGVQTFSYEQYF	TGTGCCAGCGGAGTCCAGACCTTCTCCTACGAGCAGTACTTC
NA	NA	TRBJ1-5	TRBV19	CASSSFPNQPQHF	TGTGCCAGTAGTTCCTTCCCTAATCAGCCCCAGCATTTT
NA	once	TRBJ2-1	TRBV10-3	CAISARASYNEQFF	TGTGCCATCAGTGCGAGGGCCTCTTACAATGAGCAGTTCTTC
NA	NA	TRBJ1-2	TRBV7-2	CASSKPGQPSHGYTF	TGTGCCAGCAGCAAACCGGGACAACCTAGCCATGGCTACACCTTC
NA	once	TRBJ1-6	TRBV6-5	CASSYRGGTYNSPLHF	TGTGCCAGCAGTTACAGGGGGGGTACCTATAATTCACCCCTCCACTTT
NA	NA	TRBJ2-3	TRBV28	CASSFNTDTQYF	TGTGCCAGCAGTTTTAACACAGATACGCAGTATTTT
NA	NA	TRBJ2-3	TRBV6-2/TRBV6-3	CASSFGATTGSTDTQYF	TGTGCCAGCAGTTTTGGGGCTACGACGGGTAGCACAGATACGCAGTATTTT
TRBD2	NA	TRBJ2-2	TRBV6-1	CASSAPLAGLTGELFF	TGTGCCAGCAGTGCCCCCCTAGCGGGCCTCACCGGGGAGCTGTTTTTT
TRBD1	NA	TRBJ1-2	TRBV6-5	CASRPHRGHYGYTF	TGTGCCAGCAGACCCCACAGGGGGCACTATGGCTACACCTTC
TRBD1	NA	TRBJ1-3	TRBV7-9	CASSEGQGINTIYF	TGTGCCAGCAGCGAAGGACAGGGGATAAACACCATATATTTT
NA	NA	TRBJ2-5	TRBV6-5	CASSFYRDTQETQYF	TGTGCCAGCAGTTTTTATCGGGACACCCAAGAGACCCAGTACTTC
NA	few	TRBJ1-5	TRBV7-2	CASSRGTAGQPQHF	TGTGCCAGCAGCCGGGGGACCGCCGGTCAGCCCCAGCATTTT
NA	few	TRBJ1-1	TRBV3-1/TRBV3-2	CASSPRGAMNTEAFF	TGTGCCAGCAGCCCGCGGGGAGCCATGAACACTGAAGCTTTCTTT
TRBD1	NA	TRBJ1-1	TRBV30	CAWSDRGWTEAFF	TGTGCCTGGTCAGACAGGGGATGGACTGAAGCTTTCTTT
NA	NA	TRBJ2-7	TRBV29-1	CSVEVLYEQYF	TGCAGCGTTGAAGTCCTTTACGAGCAGTACTTC
NA	NA	TRBJ2-5	TRBV3-1/TRBV3-2	CASSQRGTPSQETQYF	TGTGCCAGCAGCCAGAGGGGGACACCTTCCCAAGAGACCCAGTACTTC
NA	NA	TRBJ2-3	TRBV12-5	CASAHGGRGYTQYF	TGTGCTAGTGCCCATGGAGGGAGAGGATATACGCAGTATTTT